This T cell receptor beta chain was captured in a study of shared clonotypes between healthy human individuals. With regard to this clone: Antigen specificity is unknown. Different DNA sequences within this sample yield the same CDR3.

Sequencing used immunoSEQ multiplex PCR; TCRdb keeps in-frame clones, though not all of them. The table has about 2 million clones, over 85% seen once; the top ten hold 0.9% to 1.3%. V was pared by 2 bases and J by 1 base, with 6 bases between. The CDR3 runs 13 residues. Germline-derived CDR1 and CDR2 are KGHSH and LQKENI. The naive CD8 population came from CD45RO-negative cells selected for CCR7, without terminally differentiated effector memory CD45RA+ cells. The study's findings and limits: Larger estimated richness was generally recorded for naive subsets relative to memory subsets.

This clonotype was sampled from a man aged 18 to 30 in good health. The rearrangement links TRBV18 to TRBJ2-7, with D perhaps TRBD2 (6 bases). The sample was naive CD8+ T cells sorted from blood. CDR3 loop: CASSPGGSYEQYF. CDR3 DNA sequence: TGTGCCAGCTCACCAGGGGGGTCCTACGAGCAGTACTTC.